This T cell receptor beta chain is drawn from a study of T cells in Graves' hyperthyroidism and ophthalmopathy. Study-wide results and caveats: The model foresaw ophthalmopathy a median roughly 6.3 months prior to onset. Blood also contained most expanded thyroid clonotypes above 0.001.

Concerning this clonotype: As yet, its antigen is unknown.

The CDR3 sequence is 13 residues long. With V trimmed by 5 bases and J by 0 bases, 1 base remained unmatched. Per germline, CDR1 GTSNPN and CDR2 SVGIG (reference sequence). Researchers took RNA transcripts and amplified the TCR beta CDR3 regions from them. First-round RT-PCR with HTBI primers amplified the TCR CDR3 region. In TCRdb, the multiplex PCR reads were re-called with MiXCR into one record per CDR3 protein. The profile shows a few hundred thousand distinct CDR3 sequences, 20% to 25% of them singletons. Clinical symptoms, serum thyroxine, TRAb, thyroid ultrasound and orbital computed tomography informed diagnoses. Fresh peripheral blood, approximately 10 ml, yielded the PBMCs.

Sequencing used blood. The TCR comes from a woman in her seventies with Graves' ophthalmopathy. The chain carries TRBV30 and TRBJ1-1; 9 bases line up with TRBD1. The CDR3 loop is CAWGQGMNTEAFF. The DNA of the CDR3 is TGTGCCTGGGGACAGGGGATGAACACTGAAGCTTTCTTT.